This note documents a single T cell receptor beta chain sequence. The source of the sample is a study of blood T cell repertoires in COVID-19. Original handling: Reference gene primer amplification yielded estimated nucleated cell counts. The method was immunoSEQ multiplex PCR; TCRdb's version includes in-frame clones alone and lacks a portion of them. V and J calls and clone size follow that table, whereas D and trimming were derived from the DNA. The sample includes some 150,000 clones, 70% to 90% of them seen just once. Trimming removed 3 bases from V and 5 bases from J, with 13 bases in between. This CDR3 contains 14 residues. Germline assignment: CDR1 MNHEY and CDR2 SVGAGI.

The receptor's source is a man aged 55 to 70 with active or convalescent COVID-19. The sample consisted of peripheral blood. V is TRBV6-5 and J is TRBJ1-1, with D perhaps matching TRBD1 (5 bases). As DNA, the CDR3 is TGTGCCAGCAGTTATAACGGGGGTCGGACTGAAGCTTTCTTT. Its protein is CASSYNGGRTEAFF.